The rows below give T cell receptor beta chains drawn from one sample of a study of blood T cell repertoires in COVID-19. Using immunoSEQ multiplex PCR, the repertoire was profiled, and TCRdb retains in-frame clones only, with some absent. The sample records about 180,000 clones, approximately 85% being singletons. Sequencing was done on a sample of PBMCs or T cells enriched from blood (not recorded which). Every receptor here comes from a man aged 40-55 years who had recovered from COVID-19. CDR3s leave out the opening cysteine and the closing phenylalanine or tryptophan. D genes are given only for firm matches.

CDR3aa: ASSQDFGGTGELF
v_gene: TRBV14
j_gene: TRBJ2-2
d_gene: -

CDR3aa: ASSSHKTGKNTEAF
v_gene: TRBV27
j_gene: TRBJ1-1
d_gene: -

CDR3aa: AWKGTGDYEQY
v_gene: TRBV30
j_gene: TRBJ2-7
d_gene: TRBD1

CDR3aa: ASSQGQGSEKLF
v_gene: TRBV11-2
j_gene: TRBJ1-4
d_gene: -

CDR3aa: ASSSSGTGGYEQY
v_gene: TRBV5-4
j_gene: TRBJ2-7
d_gene: TRBD1

CDR3aa: ASSPKTGGWGYGYT
v_gene: TRBV27
j_gene: TRBJ1-2
d_gene: TRBD1

CDR3aa: ASSFGDRAGEPQH
v_gene: TRBV5-6
j_gene: TRBJ1-5
d_gene: TRBD1

CDR3aa: ASSMEGMNTEAF
v_gene: TRBV19
j_gene: TRBJ1-1
d_gene: -

CDR3aa: ASSIWTSGGPGGGELF
v_gene: TRBV19
j_gene: TRBJ2-2
d_gene: TRBD2

CDR3aa: ASSLVGGENSPLH
v_gene: TRBV5-1
j_gene: TRBJ1-6
d_gene: -

CDR3aa: ASSLMSYTEAF
v_gene: TRBV11-2
j_gene: TRBJ1-1
d_gene: -

CDR3aa: ASSGLAGSYEQY
v_gene: TRBV5-1
j_gene: TRBJ2-7
d_gene: TRBD2

CDR3aa: SASFSLNTGELF
v_gene: TRBV20-1
j_gene: TRBJ2-2
d_gene: -

CDR3aa: ACSEGAGTEAF
v_gene: TRBV30
j_gene: TRBJ1-1
d_gene: TRBD1

CDR3aa: ASSSPGAGQGYEQY
v_gene: TRBV5-1
j_gene: TRBJ2-7
d_gene: TRBD1

CDR3aa: ASEDSGLDEQF
v_gene: TRBV12-3/TRBV12-4
j_gene: TRBJ2-1
d_gene: -

CDR3aa: ASFVLGQGNTEAF
v_gene: TRBV6-5
j_gene: TRBJ1-1
d_gene: TRBD1

CDR3aa: ASNQRGLPSSYEQY
v_gene: TRBV27
j_gene: TRBJ2-7
d_gene: -

CDR3aa: ASSQGGRGLSTDTQY
v_gene: TRBV21-1
j_gene: TRBJ2-3
d_gene: -

CDR3aa: ASSLLGDRATNGYT
v_gene: TRBV28
j_gene: TRBJ1-2
d_gene: TRBD1

CDR3aa: ASSRPDFYGYT
v_gene: TRBV28
j_gene: TRBJ1-2
d_gene: -

CDR3aa: ASSIQGGEAF
v_gene: TRBV7-6
j_gene: TRBJ1-1
d_gene: -

CDR3aa: ASSQAFPSGGPVRTDTQY
v_gene: TRBV14
j_gene: TRBJ2-3
d_gene: TRBD2

CDR3aa: ASSQDRIYGYT
v_gene: TRBV3-1/TRBV3-2
j_gene: TRBJ1-2
d_gene: -

CDR3aa: ASSSSRTGSYEKLF
v_gene: TRBV7-8
j_gene: TRBJ1-4
d_gene: TRBD1

CDR3aa: ASSVAGGTNEKLF
v_gene: TRBV9
j_gene: TRBJ1-4
d_gene: -

CDR3aa: ASSFSNRGRDGYT
v_gene: TRBV27
j_gene: TRBJ1-2
d_gene: -

CDR3aa: ASSIGVRGTKNIQY
v_gene: TRBV19
j_gene: TRBJ2-4
d_gene: -

CDR3aa: ASTPGQGTGELF
v_gene: TRBV28
j_gene: TRBJ2-2
d_gene: TRBD1

CDR3aa: ASRLVVSGGANEQF
v_gene: TRBV5-1
j_gene: TRBJ2-1
d_gene: TRBD2